Listed below are T cell receptor beta chains from one sample, sequenced in a study of cytomegalovirus exposure and HLA in healthy donors. Data came from immunoSEQ multiplex PCR; TCRdb stores just in-frame clones and leaves some out. The sample holds some 53,000 clones. The specimen sequenced was PBMCs. Receptor source: a woman aged 60-70 years in good health and CMV-seropositive. Both conserved end residues are part of each CDR3. A D gene is named only where the DNA matches it firmly.

v_call,d_call,j_call,cdr3_aa
TRBV7-9,.,TRBJ1-3,CASSLLVPGQGNTIYF
TRBV6-6,.,TRBJ1-6,CASINIRDNSPLHF
TRBV9,TRBD1,TRBJ2-2,CASSVGTGVAGELFF
TRBV11-3,TRBD1,TRBJ1-1,CASSPWDRATDTEAFF
TRBV15,.,TRBJ2-5,CATSRDQGVAGETQYF
TRBV6-5,.,TRBJ1-2,CASSPEQTFNGYTF
TRBV7-9,TRBD1,TRBJ2-7,CASSLAMGQSHEQYF
TRBV5-1,TRBD2,TRBJ2-5,CASSPGLAGAIQETQYF
TRBV19,.,TRBJ1-5,CASKGSWGGAGSNQPQHF
TRBV29-1,.,TRBJ1-4,CSVEESSTNEKLFF
TRBV28,.,TRBJ1-5,CASTASGYSNQPQHF
TRBV5-1,TRBD1,TRBJ2-5,CASSLPRGQGEETQYF
TRBV5-1,.,TRBJ1-3,CASSLAASPEDTIYF
TRBV5-1,.,TRBJ2-7,CASRGNSGNEQYF
TRBV6-5,.,TRBJ1-1,CASRPFNRNTEDFF
TRBV6-6,TRBD1,TRBJ2-2,CASSSRDRGLDGELFF
TRBV14,TRBD1,TRBJ1-3,CASSQAGRGLGNTIYF
TRBV18,TRBD1,TRBJ1-5,CASSPGQGNQPQHF
TRBV18,.,TRBJ2-7,CASSPGSRSFTGEQYF
TRBV28,.,TRBJ2-1,CASLTGGSYYNEQFF
TRBV6-5,.,TRBJ1-6,CASSYLQSYNSPLHF
TRBV9,TRBD1,TRBJ1-5,CASSPRRETGALGGNQPQHF
TRBV7-6,TRBD1,TRBJ1-2,CASSLDTGADGYTF
TRBV27,.,TRBJ2-5,CASSLAGKETQYF
TRBV4-2,TRBD2,TRBJ2-5,CASSQDRGGAGREETQYF
TRBV10-1,TRBD1,TRBJ2-7,CASSDGTGVYEQYF
TRBV14,TRBD2,TRBJ2-5,CASSRDYKETQYF
TRBV6-6,TRBD2,TRBJ2-3,CASSYLRLAQDTQYF
TRBV6-5,TRBD1,TRBJ1-1,CASSTRGQGGTEAFF
TRBV18,TRBD2,TRBJ2-7,CASSPPSGGTQYEQYF
TRBV14,.,TRBJ2-5,CASSHGIQVIDQETQYF
TRBV6-1,.,TRBJ1-1,CASSAGTSTEDFF
TRBV5-1,TRBD1,TRBJ2-2,CASSPGQGRTGELFF
TRBV6-1,.,TRBJ1-1,CASSDKANTEAFF
TRBV7-6,.,TRBJ2-2,CASSLTRGTGELFF
TRBV6-1,.,TRBJ2-7,CASSEVPGRFMEQYF
TRBV19,.,TRBJ1-3,CASSTGSSGNTIYF
TRBV18,TRBD2,TRBJ2-5,CASSLAVYQETQYF
TRBV19,.,TRBJ1-1,CASSTIGTSNTEAFF
TRBV27,TRBD1,TRBJ1-5,CASSLSGTGGFNQPQHF
TRBV2,.,TRBJ1-1,CASKPRLEGEAFF
TRBV2,TRBD1,TRBJ2-3,CASSADRASTDTQYF
TRBV7-9,.,TRBJ2-3,CASSSVISDF
TRBV5-4,.,TRBJ1-2,CATFRGGASGYTF
TRBV19,.,TRBJ1-5,CASSIGSEYNQPQHF
TRBV27,.,TRBJ2-1,CASSPTSAGEQFF
TRBV2,TRBD2,TRBJ2-7,CASTSGSYTYEQYF
TRBV4-3,.,TRBJ2-2,CASSQARANTGELFF
TRBV7-2,TRBD1,TRBJ1-4,CASRSQGATNEKLFF
TRBV18,.,TRBJ1-1,CASSPDMNTEAFF
TRBV6-1,TRBD1,TRBJ1-2,CASSEGDRSYTF
TRBV18,.,TRBJ1-1,CASSLRQLPETEDFF
TRBV18,.,TRBJ1-1,CASSPRRGSDTEAFF
TRBV5-4,TRBD2,TRBJ2-3,CASSLQLAGYTDTQYF